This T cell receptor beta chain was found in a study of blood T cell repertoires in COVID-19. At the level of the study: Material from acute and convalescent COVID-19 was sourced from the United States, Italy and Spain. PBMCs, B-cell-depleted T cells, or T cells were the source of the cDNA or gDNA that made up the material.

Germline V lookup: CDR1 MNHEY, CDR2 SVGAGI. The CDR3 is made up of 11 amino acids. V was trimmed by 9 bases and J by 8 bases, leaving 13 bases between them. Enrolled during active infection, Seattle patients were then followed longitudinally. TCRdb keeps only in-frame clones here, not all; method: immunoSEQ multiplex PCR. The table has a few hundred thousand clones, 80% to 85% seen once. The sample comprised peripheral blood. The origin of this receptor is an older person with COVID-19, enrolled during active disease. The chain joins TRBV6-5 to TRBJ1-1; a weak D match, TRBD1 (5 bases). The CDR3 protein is CASDRAAEAFF. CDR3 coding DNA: TGTGCCAGTGACAGAGCCGCCGAAGCTTTCTTT.